This entry describes one T cell receptor (beta chain). The record originates from a study of blood T cell repertoires in COVID-19. TCRdb's table, derived via immunoSEQ multiplex PCR, lists solely in-frame clones and lacks some. The sample lists around 200,000 clones, roughly 80% occurring once. CDR3 length equals 15 residues. Per germline, CDR1 SGHTS and CDR2 YDEGEE. After removal of 4 bases from V and 0 bases from J, the junction contained 4 bases not matched to a gene. The chain joins TRBV5-8 to TRBJ1-3; 7 nucleotides align to TRBD1. Sequences were obtained from peripheral blood. The source of this sequence is a man aged 50 to 59 who had recovered from COVID-19. The CDR3 here is CASSRGQSSGNTIYF. The CDR3 DNA reads TGTGCCAGCAGCCGGGGACAGAGCTCTGGAAACACCATATATTTT. Full variable domain (remainder filled in from reference TRBV5-8 and TRBJ1-3): EAGVTQSPTHLIKTRGQQATLRCSPISGHTSVYWYQQALGLGLQFLLWYDEGEERNRGNFPPRFSGRQFPNYSSELNVNALELEDSALYLCASSRGQSSGNTIYFGEGSWLTVV.